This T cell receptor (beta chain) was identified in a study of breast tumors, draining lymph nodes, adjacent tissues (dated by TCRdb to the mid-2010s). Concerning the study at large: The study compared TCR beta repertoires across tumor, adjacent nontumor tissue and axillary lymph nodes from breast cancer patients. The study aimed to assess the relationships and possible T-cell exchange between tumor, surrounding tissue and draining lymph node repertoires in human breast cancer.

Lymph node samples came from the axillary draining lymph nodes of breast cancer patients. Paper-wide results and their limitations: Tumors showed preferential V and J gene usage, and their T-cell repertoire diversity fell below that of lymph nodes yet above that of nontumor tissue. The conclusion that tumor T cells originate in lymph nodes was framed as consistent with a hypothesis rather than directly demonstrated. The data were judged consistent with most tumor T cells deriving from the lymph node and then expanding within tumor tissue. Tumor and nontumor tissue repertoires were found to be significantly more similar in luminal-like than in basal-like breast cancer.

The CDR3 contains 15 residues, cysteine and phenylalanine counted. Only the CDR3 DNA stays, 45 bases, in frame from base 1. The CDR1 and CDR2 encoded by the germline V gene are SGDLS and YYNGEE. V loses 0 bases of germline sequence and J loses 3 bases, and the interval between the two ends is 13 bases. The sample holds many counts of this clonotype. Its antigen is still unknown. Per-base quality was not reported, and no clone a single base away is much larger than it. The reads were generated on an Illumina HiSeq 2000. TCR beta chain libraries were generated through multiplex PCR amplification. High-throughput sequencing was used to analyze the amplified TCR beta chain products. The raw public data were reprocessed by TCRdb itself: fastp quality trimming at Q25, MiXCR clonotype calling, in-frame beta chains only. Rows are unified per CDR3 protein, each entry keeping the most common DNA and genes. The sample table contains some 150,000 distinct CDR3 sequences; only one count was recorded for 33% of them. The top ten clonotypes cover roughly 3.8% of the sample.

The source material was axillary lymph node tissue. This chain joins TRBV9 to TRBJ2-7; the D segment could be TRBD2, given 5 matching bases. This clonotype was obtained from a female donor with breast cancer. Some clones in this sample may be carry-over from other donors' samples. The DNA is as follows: TGTGCCAGCAGCGTAGCGGCGGGCATTAGCTACGAGCAGTACTTC. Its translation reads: CASSVAAGISYEQYF.